This TCR beta chain was sequenced for a study of blood T cell repertoires in COVID-19. Study-wide context: The origin of the acute and convalescent COVID-19 samples was the United States, Italy and Spain. Sources were T cells, B-cell-depleted T cells, or PBMCs; the material itself was cDNA or gDNA.

CDR1 MDHEN and CDR2 SYDVKM come from the germline V gene. The CDR3 has 14 residues. Trimming left V 2 bases short and J 7 bases short, with 15 bases between. Original processing notes: Reference gene primers were amplified, and this amplification served to estimate nucleated cell counts. Method: immunoSEQ multiplex PCR; TCRdb's copy keeps in-frame clones and lacks some. The DNA gave D and trimming, while V, J and clone size come from that table. The sample has some 150,000 clones; approximately 81% are singletons. The sequenced sample consisted of peripheral blood. The chain combines TRBV28 with TRBJ2-7, with a weak D call TRBD1 (6 bases). The clonotype originates from a middle-aged man with acute or convalescent COVID-19. The chain's CDR3 is CASSLPRGSREQYF. CDR3 bases: TGTGCCAGCAGTTTACCCAGGGGTAGTAGGGAGCAGTACTTC.